This entry lists 4 T cell receptor beta chains sequenced from one sample in a study of T cell responses to AZD1222 COVID-19 vaccine. Profiling relied on immunoSEQ multiplex PCR, and the TCRdb table lists in-frame clones only, not all of them. Counted here are 60,000 to 75,000 clones, 84% occurring once; the ten biggest clones make up 20%. This material consisted of peripheral blood, taken on day 0 of AZD1222 vaccination. The receptor source for this set is an adult in good health.

V is TRBV6-2 or TRBV6-3 and J is TRBJ1-1; 7 positions agree with TRBD1. The CDR3 is made up of 12 amino acids. CDR1 and CDR2 from the germline V gene are MNHEY and SVGEGT. Losses at the gene ends were 6 bases for V and 6 bases for J; bases not matched to a gene: 4. The CDR3 protein is CASSNGQAEAFF. DNA for the CDR3: TGTGCCAGCAGCAACGGACAGGCTGAAGCTTTCTTT.

The rearrangement uses TRBV5-1 and TRBJ1-1, with D perhaps matching TRBD1 (6 bases). The CDR3 is made up of 12 amino acids. Germline V lookup: CDR1 SGHRS, CDR2 YFSETQ. V lost 8 bases, J lost 4 bases, and 12 bases lay in between. DNA for the CDR3: TGCGCCAGTACCGGACAGACCACTGAAGCTTTCTTT. Its protein is CASTGQTTEAFF.

J is TRBJ2-3 and V is TRBV24-1, with unresolved D. Trimming shortened V by 7 bases and J by 3 bases, and 7 bases separated the two germline ends. The CDR3 is 12 amino acids. CDR1 and CDR2 (germline): KGHDR, SFDVKD. CDR3 amino acids: CATSGLTDTQYF. Written as DNA, the CDR3 is TGTGCCACCAGCGGCTTGACAGATACGCAGTATTTT.

In this sample, this clone turned up once. Here the CDR3 reads CASSISGRPAFF. The CDR3 bases are TGTGCCAGTAGTATATCTGGGAGACCCGCTTTCTTT. The chain uses TRBV19 and TRBJ1-1; D is ambiguous. The CDR3 is 12 residues long. V lost 2 bases and J lost 11, with 12 bases in between. Germline values: CDR1 LNHDA, CDR2 SQIVND (reference sequence).